This T cell receptor beta chain comes out of a study of T cell responses to AZD1222 COVID-19 vaccine. Sequencing used immunoSEQ multiplex PCR; TCRdb keeps in-frame clones, though not all of them. The repertoire has 95,000 to 110,000 clones, roughly 85% of them found once; the top ten carry approximately 4.8%. Study-level results: Females made up more of the donors, who were largely white British, and clonal diversity may have come out too low. Spike-specific TCRs gained breadth and depth after people received two AZD1222 doses. The span of vaccine-associated CD4 TCRs extended across spike, with dominance at 160-218 and 743-854.

This CDR3 region has 15 residues. J gave up 3 bases and V 7 bases, and 10 bases lay outside the gene matches. Germline CDR1 and CDR2: SGHTA and FQGNSA. Worth noting for this clone: Its target is not known.

This TCR was sampled from an adult who received the AZD1222 COVID-19 vaccine. This specimen was peripheral blood, taken 28 days after the second AZD1222 dose. The chain joins TRBV7-2 to TRBJ2-3; 7 nucleotides align to TRBD2. The CDR3 sequence: CASIPSGGGTDTQYF. The CDR3 region has the DNA TGTGCCAGCATCCCCTCTGGGGGAGGGACAGATACGCAGTATTTT.